A selection of T cell receptor beta chains follows, all from one sample in a study of blood T cell repertoires in COVID-19. TCRdb's table, derived via immunoSEQ multiplex PCR, lists solely in-frame clones and lacks some. The sample contains around 400,000 clones, about 88% of which appear only once. Sequenced material: PBMCs or T cells enriched from blood (not recorded which). These receptors were collected from a woman between 18 and 29 years old who had been exposed to COVID-19. Both conserved end residues are part of each CDR3. A D gene is named only where the DNA matches it firmly. Not all rows give a size; the values are once, few, many and, for expanded clones, a class.

size: .; D: TRBD1; J: TRBJ1-1; V: TRBV3-1/TRBV3-2; DNA: TGTGCCAGCAGGCGAATGGGACAGGGTCTTATGAACACTGAAGCTTTCTTT; CDR3: CASRRMGQGLMNTEAFF
size: .; D: TRBD2; J: TRBJ2-3; V: TRBV10-2; DNA: TGCGCCACCACTCGGGAGGTCGCGGCAGATACGCAGTATTTT; CDR3: CATTREVAADTQYF
size: .; D: .; J: TRBJ2-3; V: TRBV6-6; DNA: TGTGCCAGCAGTTACGCGGACAGAATTACAGATACGCAGTATTTT; CDR3: CASSYADRITDTQYF
size: .; D: .; J: TRBJ2-7; V: TRBV28; DNA: TGTGCCAGCAGTCATGCGGTGGGTATCTACGAGCAGTACTTC; CDR3: CASSHAVGIYEQYF
size: .; D: .; J: TRBJ2-7; V: TRBV10-2; DNA: TGCGCCAGCAGTGAGACCGGGGATAGCTACGAGCAGTACTTC; CDR3: CASSETGDSYEQYF
size: once; D: TRBD2; J: TRBJ2-2; V: TRBV6-5; DNA: TGTGCCAGCAGTTTTAGCGGGAGGCCGAACACCGGGGAGCTGTTTTTT; CDR3: CASSFSGRPNTGELFF
size: .; D: TRBD2; J: TRBJ2-1; V: TRBV7-8; DNA: TGTGCCAGCAGCTTAATGGCTAGCGGGAGAGATGAGCAGTTCTTC; CDR3: CASSLMASGRDEQFF
size: .; D: .; J: TRBJ1-2; V: TRBV28; DNA: TGTGCCAGCAGTTCTGACAGGCATAACTATGGCTACACCTTC; CDR3: CASSSDRHNYGYTF
size: .; D: TRBD1; J: TRBJ2-1; V: TRBV19; DNA: TGTGCCAGCCGGACAGGCAGTGACCCTTGGAATGAGCAGTTCTTC; CDR3: CASRTGSDPWNEQFF
size: .; D: .; J: TRBJ1-2; V: TRBV6-2/TRBV6-3; DNA: TGTGCCAGCAGTGACTATTTCGGGGATGGCTACACCTTC; CDR3: CASSDYFGDGYTF
size: .; D: TRBD2; J: TRBJ2-1; V: TRBV18; DNA: TGTGCCAGCTCACACGGGACTAGCGGGCTGGGAGATGAGCAGTTCTTC; CDR3: CASSHGTSGLGDEQFF
size: .; D: .; J: TRBJ1-6; V: TRBV19; DNA: TGTGCCAGTAGTCCAACCACAGGGCGGGATAATTCACCCCTCCACTTT; CDR3: CASSPTTGRDNSPLHF
size: .; D: .; J: TRBJ1-4; V: TRBV28; DNA: TGTGCCAGCAGCCGTCGGGCGGGAACTAATGAAAAACTGTTTTTT; CDR3: CASSRRAGTNEKLFF
size: .; D: .; J: TRBJ2-7; V: TRBV24-1; DNA: TGTGCCACCAGTGATCCGGGTCAGGGGAGGGACGAGCAGTACTTC; CDR3: CATSDPGQGRDEQYF
size: .; D: .; J: TRBJ1-3; V: TRBV7-2; DNA: TGTGCCAGCAGCCCGACAGTCTTCTCTGGAAACACCATATATTTT; CDR3: CASSPTVFSGNTIYF
size: .; D: TRBD1; J: TRBJ2-5; V: TRBV24-1; DNA: TGTGCCACCCCCAAACAGGGGCAAGAGACCCAGTACTTC; CDR3: CATPKQGQETQYF
size: .; D: TRBD2; J: TRBJ2-7; V: TRBV4-1; DNA: TGCGCCAGCAGCCAAACTAGCGGGAGCTACTACGAGCAGTACTTC; CDR3: CASSQTSGSYYEQYF
size: .; D: TRBD1; J: TRBJ1-1; V: TRBV4-3; DNA: TGCGCCAGCAGCCAAGGGACAGGTAAACTTATGAACACTGAAGCTTTCTTT; CDR3: CASSQGTGKLMNTEAFF
size: once; D: .; J: TRBJ1-6; V: TRBV2; DNA: TGTGCCAGCAGTGAAGGCGGACAGTTTCCCCTCCACTTT; CDR3: CASSEGGQFPLHF
size: .; D: TRBD2; J: TRBJ2-2; V: TRBV18; DNA: TGTGCCAGCTCACCACCGGGACTAGCGGGGGTTAACACCGGGGAGCTGTTTTTT; CDR3: CASSPPGLAGVNTGELFF
size: .; D: TRBD2; J: TRBJ2-5; V: TRBV28; DNA: TGTGCCAGCAGGGCTAGCGGGAGTGGAGAGACCCAGTACTTC; CDR3: CASRASGSGETQYF
size: .; D: TRBD2; J: TRBJ2-7; V: TRBV4-1; DNA: TGCGCCAGCAGCCAAGATAGGACTAGCTTCTACGAGCAGTACTTC; CDR3: CASSQDRTSFYEQYF
size: .; D: .; J: TRBJ1-1; V: TRBV28; DNA: TGTGCCAGCAGACTCGGACAGACTGAAGCTTTCTTT; CDR3: CASRLGQTEAFF
size: .; D: TRBD2; J: TRBJ2-3; V: TRBV4-2; DNA: TGTGCCAGCAGCCAAGAACACTCAGCGGGAGGTTCAAATACGCAGTATTTT; CDR3: CASSQEHSAGGSNTQYF
size: few; D: TRBD1; J: TRBJ2-7; V: TRBV2; DNA: TGTGCCAGCAGTGTCGGACAGGGATACGAGCAGTACTTC; CDR3: CASSVGQGYEQYF
size: once; D: .; J: TRBJ1-3; V: TRBV9; DNA: TGTGCCAGCAGCACCCCCCGGGGGGCATCTGGAAACACCATATATTTT; CDR3: CASSTPRGASGNTIYF
size: .; D: TRBD1; J: TRBJ1-1; V: TRBV7-2; DNA: TGTGCCAGCAGACCTGGGACAGGGGGAATGAACACTGAAGCTTTCTTT; CDR3: CASRPGTGGMNTEAFF
size: .; D: TRBD1; J: TRBJ2-1; V: TRBV27; DNA: TGTGCCAGCAGGGGGACAGGGCCCTACAATGAGCAGTTCTTC; CDR3: CASRGTGPYNEQFF
size: .; D: .; J: TRBJ2-1; V: TRBV5-6; DNA: TGTGCCAGCAGCCTGAGACTAGGCGATGAGCAGTTCTTC; CDR3: CASSLRLGDEQFF
size: .; D: .; J: TRBJ2-7; V: TRBV19; DNA: TGTGCCAGTAGTCCCGGCTACGAGCAGTACTTC; CDR3: CASSPGYEQYF
size: .; D: .; J: TRBJ1-1; V: TRBV7-2; DNA: TGTGCCAGCAGCTTAGCGGGCGGGGGTGACGGGGCGTTTGAAGCTTTCTTT; CDR3: CASSLAGGGDGAFEAFF
size: .; D: .; J: TRBJ2-6; V: TRBV19; DNA: TGTGCCAGCTTACTGAGCTCTGGGGCCAACGTCCTGACTTTC; CDR3: CASLLSSGANVLTF
size: .; D: TRBD1; J: TRBJ1-2; V: TRBV4-1; DNA: TGCGCCAGCAGCCAAGGCCGGGACAGGGGGGACTATGGCTACACCTTC; CDR3: CASSQGRDRGDYGYTF
size: .; D: TRBD2; J: TRBJ2-1; V: TRBV7-2; DNA: TGTGCCAGCAGCTTAGGGCGGGGGAGCTACAATGAGCAGTTCTTC; CDR3: CASSLGRGSYNEQFF
size: once; D: .; J: TRBJ1-1; V: TRBV27; DNA: TGTGCCAGCAGGACCGTGACAGGGAACACTGAAGCTTTCTTT; CDR3: CASRTVTGNTEAFF
size: .; D: .; J: TRBJ1-2; V: TRBV7-6; DNA: TGTGCCAGCAGCTTAGGGGCGGACTTCTCAGGCTACACCTTC; CDR3: CASSLGADFSGYTF
size: .; D: .; J: TRBJ2-2; V: TRBV28; DNA: TGTGCCAGCACCGAGGCCCACAGGGAGCTGTTTTTT; CDR3: CASTEAHRELFF
size: .; D: .; J: TRBJ2-7; V: TRBV19; DNA: TGTGCCAGTAGTATAGATCATATGAGAACCTACGAGCAGTACTTC; CDR3: CASSIDHMRTYEQYF
size: .; D: .; J: TRBJ2-2; V: TRBV3-1/TRBV3-2; DNA: TGTGCCAGCAGCTCAGGGATCGGGGAGCTGTTTTTT; CDR3: CASSSGIGELFF
size: .; D: TRBD1; J: TRBJ1-4; V: TRBV7-2; DNA: TGTGCCAGCAGCTCACAGGGGGGGAGTGAAAAACTGTTTTTT; CDR3: CASSSQGGSEKLFF
size: .; D: .; J: TRBJ2-7; V: TRBV25-1; DNA: TGTGCCAGCAGTGAATCCCCCGGGACTCTCGACGAGCAGTACTTC; CDR3: CASSESPGTLDEQYF
size: .; D: TRBD1; J: TRBJ2-7; V: TRBV6-5; DNA: TGTGCCAGCAGTTACCGGACAGGGCCCGACTACGAGCAGTACTTC; CDR3: CASSYRTGPDYEQYF